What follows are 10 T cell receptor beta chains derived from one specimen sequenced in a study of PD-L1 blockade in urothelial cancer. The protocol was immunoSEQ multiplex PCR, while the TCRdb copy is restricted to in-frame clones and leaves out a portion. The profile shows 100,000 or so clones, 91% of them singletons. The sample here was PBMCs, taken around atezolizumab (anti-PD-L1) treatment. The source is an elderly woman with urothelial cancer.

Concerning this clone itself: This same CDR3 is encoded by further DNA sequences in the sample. This CDR3 reads CASSLVGMNTEAFF. CDR3 in DNA: TGCGCCAGCAGCTTGGTTGGCATGAACACTGAAGCTTTCTTT. The chain uses TRBV5-1 and TRBJ1-1; D remains unclear. The CDR3 is made up of 14 amino acids. Germline V lookup: CDR1 SGHRS, CDR2 YFSETQ. The V gene lost 0 bases and the J gene lost 0 bases, with 6 bases spanning the gap. The entire variable domain, with the rest obtained from reference TRBV5-1 and TRBJ1-1, is as follows: KAGVTQTPRYLIKTRGQQVTLSCSPISGHRSVSWYQQTPGQGLQFLFEYFSETQRNKGNFPGRFSGRQFSNSRSEMNVSTLELGDSALYLCASSLVGMNTEAFFGQGTRLTVV.

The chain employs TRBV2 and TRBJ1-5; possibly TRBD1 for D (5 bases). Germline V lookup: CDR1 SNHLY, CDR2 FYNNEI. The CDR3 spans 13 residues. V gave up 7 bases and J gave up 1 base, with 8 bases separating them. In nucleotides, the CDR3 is TGTGCCAGCAAAAGACAGAGCAATCAGCCCCAGCATTTT. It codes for CASKRQSNQPQHF.

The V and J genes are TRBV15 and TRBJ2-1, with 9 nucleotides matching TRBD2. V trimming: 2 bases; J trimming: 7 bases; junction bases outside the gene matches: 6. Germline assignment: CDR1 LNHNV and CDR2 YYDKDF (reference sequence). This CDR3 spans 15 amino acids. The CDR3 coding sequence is TGTGCCACCAGCAGACGACTAGCGGAGGGGAATGAGCAGTTCTTC. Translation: CATSRRLAEGNEQFF.

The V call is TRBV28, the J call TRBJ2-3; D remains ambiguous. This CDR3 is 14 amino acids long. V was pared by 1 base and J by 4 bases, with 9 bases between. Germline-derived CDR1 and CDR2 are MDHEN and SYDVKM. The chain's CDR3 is CASSLYSWPDTQYF. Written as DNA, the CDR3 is TGTGCCAGCAGTTTATATTCCTGGCCAGATACGCAGTATTTT.

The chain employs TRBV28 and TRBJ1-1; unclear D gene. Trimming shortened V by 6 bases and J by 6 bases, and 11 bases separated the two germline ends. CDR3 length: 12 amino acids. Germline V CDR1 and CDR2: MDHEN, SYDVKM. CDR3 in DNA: TGTGCCAGCAGACCTCAGGAAGCTGAAGCTTTCTTT. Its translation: CASRPQEAEAFF.

The CDR3 DNA reads as TGCGCCAGCAGCCAAGCCGTAGGGGTCTACGAGCAGTACTTC. It translates to CASSQAVGVYEQYF. The rearrangement uses TRBV4-1 and TRBJ2-7, with a possible D match to TRBD1 (5 bases). Germline V lookup: CDR1 MGHRA, CDR2 YSYEKL. This CDR3 is built from 14 residues. The V and J ends lost 1 base and 3 bases respectively, with 10 bases between them.

The CDR3 DNA follows: TGTGCCAGCAGTCGGGAAGTAATAGCGGGGGGATACAATGAGCAGTTCTTC. Translating gives CASSREVIAGGYNEQFF. The J gene is TRBJ2-1, the V gene TRBV27; 10 nucleotides agree with TRBD2. The CDR3 length is 17 residues. From germline, CDR1 is MNHEY and CDR2 SMNVEV (reference sequence). Trimming cost V 5 bases and J 4 bases; bases outside gene matches: 11.

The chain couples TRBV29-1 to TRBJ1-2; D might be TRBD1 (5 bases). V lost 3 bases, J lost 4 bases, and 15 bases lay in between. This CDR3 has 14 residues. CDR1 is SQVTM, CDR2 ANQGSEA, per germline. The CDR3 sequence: CSVELSTDSYGYTF. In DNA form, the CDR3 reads TGCAGCGTTGAGCTGTCGACAGACAGCTATGGCTACACCTTC. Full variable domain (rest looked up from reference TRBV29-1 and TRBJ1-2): SAVISQKPSRDICQRGTSLTIQCQVDSQVTMMFWYRQQPGQSLTLIATANQGSEATYESGFVIDKFPISRPNLTFSTLTVSNMSPEDSSIYLCSVELSTDSYGYTFGSGTRLTVV.

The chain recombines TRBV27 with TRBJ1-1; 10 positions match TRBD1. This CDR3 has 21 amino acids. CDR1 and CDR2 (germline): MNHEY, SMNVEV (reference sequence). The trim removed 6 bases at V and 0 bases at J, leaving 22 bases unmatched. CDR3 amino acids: CASRPKTRDRGLPILNTEAFF. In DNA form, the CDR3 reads TGTGCCAGCAGACCTAAGACCCGGGACAGGGGACTGCCGATTCTGAACACTGAAGCTTTCTTT.

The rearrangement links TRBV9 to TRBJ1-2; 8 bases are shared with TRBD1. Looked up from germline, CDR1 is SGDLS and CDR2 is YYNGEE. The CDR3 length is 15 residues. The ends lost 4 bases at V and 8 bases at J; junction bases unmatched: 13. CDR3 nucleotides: TGTGCCAGCAGCACTTACTCGGGACAGGTCGCGGGCTACACCTTC. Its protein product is CASSTYSGQVAGYTF.